The sequence of this T cell receptor (beta chain) was determined in a study of shared clonotypes between healthy human individuals. Study-level points and caveats: Non-shared clonotypes had lower generation probabilities than those shared by all four donors.

Remarks on this clone: Antigen unknown.

At a deep level, the assay was run. Only in-frame clones appear in the TCRdb table, and some are missing; sequencing was by immunoSEQ multiplex PCR. In the table there are nearly 1,000,000 clones, over 60% of which are singletons. Caucasian adults residing in Nashville, Tennessee made up all the donors. Germline CDR1 is MNHEY and CDR2 is SMNVEV (reference sequence). The V gene lost 7 bases and the J gene lost 6 bases, with 16 bases spanning the gap. The CDR3 length is 13 residues. The clonotype was recovered from a man aged 18 to 30 in good health. The sample comprised memory CD4+ T cells sorted from blood. Regarding subset: CD45RA-negative fraction. The V gene is TRBV27, the J gene TRBJ2-7; D might be TRBD2 (5 bases). The CDR3 loop is CASTPGESREQYF. The CDR3 DNA reads as TGTGCCAGCACCCCCGGGGAGAGCCGCGAGCAGTACTTC.